This TCR beta chain came from a study of low-dose radiotherapy and immunotherapy resistance in tumors. TRAV- and TRBV-specific primers primed first-strand cDNA, covering alpha and beta chains. TCR amplification involved 20 PCR cycles with a constant-region primer and V-primer adapter. In vitro transcription served to amplify the mRNA that had been isolated. TCRdb reprocessed the reads with MiXCR, giving one entry per CDR3 protein. The table includes about 97,000 distinct CDR3 sequences, around 20% detected once. The table lists this clonotype with many counts. The time point here: after trial treatment. Treatment here: LDRT plus nivolumab, ipilimumab, low-dose cyclophosphamide and aspirin (RACIN trial). This sequence was found in a male donor with prostate cancer. The specimen was PBMCs, collected after low-dose radiotherapy plus immunotherapy.

CDR3 amino acids: CASRRQGTAGELFF. The DNA for the CDR3 is TGTGCCAGCAGACGACAGGGTACGGCCGGGGAGCTGTTTTTT. The chain has TRBV6-5 and TRBJ2-2; 7 bases are a match to TRBD1. J lost 6 bases, V lost 6 bases, and 7 bases had no gene match. Germline V lookup: CDR1 MNHEY, CDR2 SVGAGI. This CDR3 is built from 14 residues.